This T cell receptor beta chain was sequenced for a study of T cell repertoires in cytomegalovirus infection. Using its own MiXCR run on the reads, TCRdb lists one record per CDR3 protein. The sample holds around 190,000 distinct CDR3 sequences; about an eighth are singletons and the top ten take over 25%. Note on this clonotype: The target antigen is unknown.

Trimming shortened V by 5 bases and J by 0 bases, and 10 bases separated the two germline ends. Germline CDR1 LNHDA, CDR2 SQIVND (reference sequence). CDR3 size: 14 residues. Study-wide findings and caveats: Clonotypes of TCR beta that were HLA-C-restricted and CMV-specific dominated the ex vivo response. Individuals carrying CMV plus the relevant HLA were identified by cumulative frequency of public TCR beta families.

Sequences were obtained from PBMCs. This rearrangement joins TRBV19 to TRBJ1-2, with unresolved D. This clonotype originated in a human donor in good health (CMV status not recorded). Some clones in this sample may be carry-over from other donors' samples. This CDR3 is CASSSRAANYGYTF. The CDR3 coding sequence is TGTGCCAGTAGTTCCCGGGCCGCTAACTATGGCTACACCTTC. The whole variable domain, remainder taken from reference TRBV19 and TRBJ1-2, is DGGITQSPKYLFRKEGQNVTLSCEQNLNHDAMYWYRQDPGQGLRLIYYSQIVNDFQKGDIAEGYSVSREKKESFPLTVTSAQKNPTAFYLCASSSRAANYGYTFGSGTRLTVV.